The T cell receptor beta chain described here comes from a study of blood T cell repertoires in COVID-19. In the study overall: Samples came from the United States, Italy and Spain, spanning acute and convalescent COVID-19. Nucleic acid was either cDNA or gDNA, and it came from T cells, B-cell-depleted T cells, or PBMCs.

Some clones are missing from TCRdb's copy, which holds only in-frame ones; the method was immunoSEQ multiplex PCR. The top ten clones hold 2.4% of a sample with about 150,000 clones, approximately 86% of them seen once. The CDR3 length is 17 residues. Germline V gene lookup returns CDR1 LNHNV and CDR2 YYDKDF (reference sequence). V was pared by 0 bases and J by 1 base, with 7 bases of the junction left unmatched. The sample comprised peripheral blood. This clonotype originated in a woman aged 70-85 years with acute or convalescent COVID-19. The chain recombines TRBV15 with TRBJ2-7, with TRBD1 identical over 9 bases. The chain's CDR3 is CATSRDTGGAWSYEQYF. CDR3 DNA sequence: TGTGCCACCAGCAGAGACACAGGGGGCGCATGGTCCTACGAGCAGTACTTC.